This T cell receptor (beta chain) was captured by sequencing in a study of blood T cell repertoires in COVID-19. Libraries were prepared by immunoSEQ multiplex PCR; TCRdb keeps only in-frame clonotypes and omits some of them. The table records around 220,000 clones, 86% of them present only once. Trimming took off 6 bases at V and 2 bases at J, with 11 bases between the two ends. The CDR3 length is 14 residues. In germline, CDR1 is MNHNS, CDR2 SASEGT. Sequenced: peripheral blood. The clonotype originates from a woman in her fifties or sixties with COVID-19, enrolled during active disease. The chain carries TRBV6-1 and TRBJ1-5; tentative D call: TRBD1 (5 bases). The CDR3 nucleotides read TGTGCCAGCAGCAGCAGGGTTGGCAATCAGCCCCAGCATTTT. Its protein is CASSSRVGNQPQHF.